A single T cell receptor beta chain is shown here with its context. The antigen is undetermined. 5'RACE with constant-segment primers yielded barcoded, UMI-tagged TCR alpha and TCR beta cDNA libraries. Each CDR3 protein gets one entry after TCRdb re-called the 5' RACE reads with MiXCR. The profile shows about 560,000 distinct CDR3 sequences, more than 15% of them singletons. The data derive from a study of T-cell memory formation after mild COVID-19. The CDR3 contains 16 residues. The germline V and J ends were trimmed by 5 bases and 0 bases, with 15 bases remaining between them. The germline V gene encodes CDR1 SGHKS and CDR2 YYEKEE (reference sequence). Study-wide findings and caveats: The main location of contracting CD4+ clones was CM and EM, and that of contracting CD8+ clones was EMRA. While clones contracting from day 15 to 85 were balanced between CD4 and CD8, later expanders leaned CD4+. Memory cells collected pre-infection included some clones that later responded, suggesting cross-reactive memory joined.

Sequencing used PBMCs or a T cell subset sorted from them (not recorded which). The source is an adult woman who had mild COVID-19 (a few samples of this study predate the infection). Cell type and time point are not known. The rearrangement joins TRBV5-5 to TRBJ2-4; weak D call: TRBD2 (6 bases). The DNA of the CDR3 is TGTGCCAGCAGTACCCCGCCGGGACTAGCCAAAAACATTCAGTACTTC. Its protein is CASSTPPGLAKNIQYF. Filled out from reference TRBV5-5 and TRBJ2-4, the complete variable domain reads DAGVTQSPTHLIKTRGQQVTLRCSPISGHKSVSWYQQVLGQGPQFIFQYYEKEERGRGNFPDRFSARQFPNYSSELNVNALLLGDSALYLCASSTPPGLAKNIQYFGAGTRLSVL.